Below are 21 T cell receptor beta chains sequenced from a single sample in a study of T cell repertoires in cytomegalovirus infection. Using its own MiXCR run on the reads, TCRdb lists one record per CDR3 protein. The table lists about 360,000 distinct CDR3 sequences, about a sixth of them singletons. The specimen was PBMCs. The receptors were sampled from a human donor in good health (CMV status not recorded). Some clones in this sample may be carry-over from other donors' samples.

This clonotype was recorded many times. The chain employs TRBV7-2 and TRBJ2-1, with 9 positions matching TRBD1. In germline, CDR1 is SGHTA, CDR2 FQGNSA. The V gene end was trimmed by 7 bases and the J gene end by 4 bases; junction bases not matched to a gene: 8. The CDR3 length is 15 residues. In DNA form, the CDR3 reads TGTGCCAGCACCGCCGACAGGGGGATTTACAATGAGCAGTTCTTC. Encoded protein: CASTADRGIYNEQFF.

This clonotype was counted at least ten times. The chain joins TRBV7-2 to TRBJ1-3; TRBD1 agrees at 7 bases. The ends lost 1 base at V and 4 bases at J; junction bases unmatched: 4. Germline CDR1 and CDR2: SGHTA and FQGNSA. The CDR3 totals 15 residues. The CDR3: CASSLVAGGGNTIYF. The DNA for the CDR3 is TGTGCCAGCAGCTTAGTGGCAGGGGGGGGAAACACCATATATTTT.

The CDR3 nucleotides read TGCAGTGCTAAGAAAGCCAATCCCTACGAGCAGTACTTC. Protein sequence: CSAKKANPYEQYF. V is TRBV20-1 and J is TRBJ2-7; D gene uncertain. With 4 bases removed from V and 2 bases from J, the gap between germline ends came to 12 bases. This CDR3 is 13 amino acids long. Germline lookup yields CDR1 DFQATT and CDR2 SNEGSKA (reference sequence).

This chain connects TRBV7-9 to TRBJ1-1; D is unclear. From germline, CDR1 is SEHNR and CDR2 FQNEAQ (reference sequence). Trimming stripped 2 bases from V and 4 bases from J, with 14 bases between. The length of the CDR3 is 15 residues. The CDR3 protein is CASSLMVAGGTEAFF. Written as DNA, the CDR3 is TGTGCCAGCAGCTTAATGGTTGCGGGAGGCACTGAAGCTTTCTTT.

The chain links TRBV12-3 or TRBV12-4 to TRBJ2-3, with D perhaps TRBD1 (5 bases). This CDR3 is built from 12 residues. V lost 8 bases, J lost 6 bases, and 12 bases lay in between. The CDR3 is CASAQEVDTQYF. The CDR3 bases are TGTGCCAGCGCACAGGAAGTGGATACGCAGTATTTT.

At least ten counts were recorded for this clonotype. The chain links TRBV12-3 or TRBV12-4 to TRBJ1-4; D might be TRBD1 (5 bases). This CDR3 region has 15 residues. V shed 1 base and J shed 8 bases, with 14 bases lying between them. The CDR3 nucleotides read TGTGCCAGCAGTTTAGGTGGGGGGATTCGGGAAAAACTGTTTTTT. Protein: CASSLGGGIREKLFF.

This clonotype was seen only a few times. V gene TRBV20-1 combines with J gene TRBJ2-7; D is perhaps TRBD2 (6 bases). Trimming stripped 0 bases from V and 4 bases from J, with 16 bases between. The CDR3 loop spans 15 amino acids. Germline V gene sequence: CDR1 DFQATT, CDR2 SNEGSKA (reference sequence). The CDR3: CSARDPGLPFYEQYF. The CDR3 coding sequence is TGCAGTGCTAGAGATCCCGGACTACCTTTTTACGAGCAGTACTTC.

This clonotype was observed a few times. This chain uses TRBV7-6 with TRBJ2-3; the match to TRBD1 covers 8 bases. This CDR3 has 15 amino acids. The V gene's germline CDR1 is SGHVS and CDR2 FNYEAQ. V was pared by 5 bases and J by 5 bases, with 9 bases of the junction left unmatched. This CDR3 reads CASSPRTGIGDTQYF. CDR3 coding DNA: TGTGCCAGCAGCCCCCGGACAGGGATTGGAGATACGCAGTATTTT.

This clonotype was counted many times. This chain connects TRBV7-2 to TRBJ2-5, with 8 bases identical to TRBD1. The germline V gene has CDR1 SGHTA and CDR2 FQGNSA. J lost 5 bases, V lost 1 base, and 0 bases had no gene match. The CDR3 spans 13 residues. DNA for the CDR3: TGTGCCAGCAGCTTAGGACAGGGGGAGACCCAGTACTTC. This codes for CASSLGQGETQYF. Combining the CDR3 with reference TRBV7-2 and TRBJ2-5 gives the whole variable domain GAGVSQSPSNKVTEKGKDVELRCDPISGHTALYWYRQSLGQGLEFLIYFQGNSAPDKSGLPSDRFSAERTGGSVSTLTIQRTQQEDSAVYLCASSLGQGETQYFGPGTRLLVL.

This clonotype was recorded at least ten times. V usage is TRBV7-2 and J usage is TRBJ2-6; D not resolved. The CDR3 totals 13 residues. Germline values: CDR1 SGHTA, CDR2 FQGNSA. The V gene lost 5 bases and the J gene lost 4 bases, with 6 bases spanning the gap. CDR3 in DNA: TGTGCCAGCAGCCCAGTAGGGGCCAACGTCCTGACTTTC. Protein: CASSPVGANVLTF. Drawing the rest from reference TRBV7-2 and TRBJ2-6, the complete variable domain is GAGVSQSPSNKVTEKGKDVELRCDPISGHTALYWYRQSLGQGLEFLIYFQGNSAPDKSGLPSDRFSAERTGGSVSTLTIQRTQQEDSAVYLCASSPVGANVLTFGAGSRLTVL.

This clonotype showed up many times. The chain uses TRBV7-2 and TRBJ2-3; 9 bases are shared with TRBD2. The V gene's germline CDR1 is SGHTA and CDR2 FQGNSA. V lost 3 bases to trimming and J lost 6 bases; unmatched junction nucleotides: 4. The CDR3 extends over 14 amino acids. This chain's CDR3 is CASSFSGGPDTQYF. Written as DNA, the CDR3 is TGTGCCAGCAGCTTTAGCGGGGGCCCTGATACGCAGTATTTT.

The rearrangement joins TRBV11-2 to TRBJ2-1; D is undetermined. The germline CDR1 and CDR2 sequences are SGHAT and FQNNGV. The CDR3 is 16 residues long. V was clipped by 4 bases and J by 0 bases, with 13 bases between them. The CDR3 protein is CASSSPSDPSYNEQFF. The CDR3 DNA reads TGTGCCAGCAGCTCCCCCTCCGACCCCTCCTACAATGAGCAGTTCTTC. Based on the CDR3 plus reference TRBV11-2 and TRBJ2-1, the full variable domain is EAGVAQSPRYKIIEKRQSVAFWCNPISGHATLYWYQQILGQGPKLLIQFQNNGVVDDSQLPKDRFSAERLKGVDSTLKIQPAKLEDSAVYLCASSSPSDPSYNEQFFGPGTRLTVL.

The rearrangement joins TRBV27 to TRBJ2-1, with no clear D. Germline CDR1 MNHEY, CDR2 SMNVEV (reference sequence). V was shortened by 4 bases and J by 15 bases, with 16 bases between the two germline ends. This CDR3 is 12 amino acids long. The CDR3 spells CASSSPPDKRFF. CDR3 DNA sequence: TGTGCCAGCAGTTCCCCCCCCGATAAGCGGTTCTTC.

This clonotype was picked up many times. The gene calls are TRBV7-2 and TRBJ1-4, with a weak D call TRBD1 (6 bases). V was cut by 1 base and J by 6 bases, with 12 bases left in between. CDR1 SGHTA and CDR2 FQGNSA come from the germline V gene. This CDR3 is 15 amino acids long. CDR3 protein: CASSLDPAGDEKLFF. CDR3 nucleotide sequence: TGTGCCAGCAGCTTAGACCCCGCAGGGGATGAAAAACTGTTTTTT.

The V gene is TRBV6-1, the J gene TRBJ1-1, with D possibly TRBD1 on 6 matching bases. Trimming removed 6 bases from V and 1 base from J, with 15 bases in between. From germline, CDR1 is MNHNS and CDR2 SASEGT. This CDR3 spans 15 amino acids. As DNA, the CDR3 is TGTGCCAGCAGAGAGAGGACAGCCTGGAACACTGAAGCTTTCTTT. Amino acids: CASRERTAWNTEAFF.

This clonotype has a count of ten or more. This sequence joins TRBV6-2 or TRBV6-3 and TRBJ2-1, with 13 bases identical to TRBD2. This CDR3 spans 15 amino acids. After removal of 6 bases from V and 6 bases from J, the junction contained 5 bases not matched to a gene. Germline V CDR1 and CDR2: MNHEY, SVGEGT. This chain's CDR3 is CASRLGLAGLNEQFF. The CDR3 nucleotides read TGTGCCAGCAGACTGGGACTAGCGGGGCTCAATGAGCAGTTCTTC.

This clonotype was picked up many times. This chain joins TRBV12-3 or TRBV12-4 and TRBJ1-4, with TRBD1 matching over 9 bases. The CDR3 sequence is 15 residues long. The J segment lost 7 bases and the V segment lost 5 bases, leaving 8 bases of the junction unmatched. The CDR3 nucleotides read TGTGCCAGCAGTGGGGCCGAGACAGGGGGTGAAAAACTGTTTTTT. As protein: CASSGAETGGEKLFF.

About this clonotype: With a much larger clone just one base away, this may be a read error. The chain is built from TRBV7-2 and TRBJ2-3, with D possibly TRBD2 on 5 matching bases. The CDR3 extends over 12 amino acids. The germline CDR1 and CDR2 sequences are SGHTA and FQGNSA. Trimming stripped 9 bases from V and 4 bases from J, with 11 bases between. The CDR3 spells CARSPEADTQYF. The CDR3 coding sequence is TGTGCCAGGAGCCCGGAGGCAGATACGCAGTATTTT.

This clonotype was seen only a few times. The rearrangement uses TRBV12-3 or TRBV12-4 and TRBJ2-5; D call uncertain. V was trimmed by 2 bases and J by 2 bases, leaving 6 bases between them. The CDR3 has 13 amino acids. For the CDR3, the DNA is TGTGCCAGCAGTTTATTTCCGCAAGAGACCCAGTACTTC. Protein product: CASSLFPQETQYF.

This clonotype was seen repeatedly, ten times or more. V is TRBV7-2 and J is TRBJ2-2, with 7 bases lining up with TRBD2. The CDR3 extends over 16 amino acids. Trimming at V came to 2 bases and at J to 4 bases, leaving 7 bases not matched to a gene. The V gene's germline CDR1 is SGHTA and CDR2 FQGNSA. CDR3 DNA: TGTGCCAGCAGCTTATTAGGCGGGAGTGGCACCGGGGAGCTGTTTTTT. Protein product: CASSLLGGSGTGELFF.

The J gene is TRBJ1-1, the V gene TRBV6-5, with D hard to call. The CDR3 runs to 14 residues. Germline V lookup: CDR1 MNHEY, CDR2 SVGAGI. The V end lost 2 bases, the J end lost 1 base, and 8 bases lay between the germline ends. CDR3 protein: CASSYQKANTEAFF. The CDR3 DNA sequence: TGTGCCAGCAGTTACCAAAAGGCGAACACTGAAGCTTTCTTT.